This T cell receptor (beta chain) was identified in a study of T cell clonotyping in hematopoietic cell transplantation. Study-level findings and limits: CD4 and CD8 repertoire contributions could not be separated without sorting. Recipient TCR diversity dropped after transplant; expanded clonotypes rose from day 30 to 180. Few recipient clonotypes overlapped donors; over 95% were de novo at given depth.

Unmatched junction bases numbered 2, after V lost 4 bases and J lost 0 bases. The CDR3 consists of 13 residues. The germline CDR1 and CDR2 sequences are GTSNPN and SVGIG (reference sequence). About this clone itself: Its antigen is unknown.

The repertoire was sequenced with immunoSEQ multiplex PCR; TCRdb's copy has only in-frame clones and lacks some. The sample includes 5,300 or so clones, about 26% of them seen just once. The sequence was obtained from a male patient aged 35-50 years who had an allogeneic stem cell transplant from an unrelated donor, so the T cells may come from the graft donor. Some clones in this sample may be carry-over from other donors' samples. The chain employs TRBV30 and TRBJ1-1, with 7 positions matching TRBD1. Here the sequenced sample was peripheral blood mononuclear cells, taken 180 days after allogeneic stem cell transplant. The DNA for the CDR3 is TGTGCCTGGAACAGGGGACTGAACACTGAAGCTTTCTTT. Translation gives CAWNRGLNTEAFF.